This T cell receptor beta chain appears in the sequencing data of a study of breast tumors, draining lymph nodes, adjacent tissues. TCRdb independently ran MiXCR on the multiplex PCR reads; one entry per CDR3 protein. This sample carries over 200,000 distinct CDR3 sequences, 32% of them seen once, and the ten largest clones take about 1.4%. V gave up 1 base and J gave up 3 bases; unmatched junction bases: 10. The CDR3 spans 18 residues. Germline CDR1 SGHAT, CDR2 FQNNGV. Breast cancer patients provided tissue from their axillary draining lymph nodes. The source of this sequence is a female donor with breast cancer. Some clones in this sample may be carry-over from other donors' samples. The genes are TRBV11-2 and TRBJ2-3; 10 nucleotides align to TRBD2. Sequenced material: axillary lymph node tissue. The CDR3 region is CASSLGSLAGVRTDTQYF. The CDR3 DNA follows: TGTGCCAGCAGCTTAGGATCCCTAGCGGGAGTGAGGACAGATACGCAGTATTTT.